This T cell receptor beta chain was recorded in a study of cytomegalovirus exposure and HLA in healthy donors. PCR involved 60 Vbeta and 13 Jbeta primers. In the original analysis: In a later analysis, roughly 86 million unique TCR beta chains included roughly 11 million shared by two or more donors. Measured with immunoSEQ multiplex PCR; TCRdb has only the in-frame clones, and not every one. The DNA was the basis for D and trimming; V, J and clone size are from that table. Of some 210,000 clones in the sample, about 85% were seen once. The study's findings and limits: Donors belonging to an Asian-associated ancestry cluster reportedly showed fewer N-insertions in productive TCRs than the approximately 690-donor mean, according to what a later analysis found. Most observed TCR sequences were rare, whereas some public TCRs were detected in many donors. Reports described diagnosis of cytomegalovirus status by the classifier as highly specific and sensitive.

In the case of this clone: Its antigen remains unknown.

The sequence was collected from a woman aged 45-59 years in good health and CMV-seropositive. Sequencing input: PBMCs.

The CDR3 spells CASSVGLWGETQYF. The CDR3 DNA sequence: TGTGCCAGCAGCGTGGGACTGTGGGGAGAGACCCAGTACTTC. The chain has TRBV9 and TRBJ2-5, with TRBD2 as a possible D gene (6 bases). Germline CDR1 is SGDLS and CDR2 is YYNGEE. Trimming shortened V by 2 bases and J by 4 bases, and 12 bases separated the two germline ends. There are 14 residues in the CDR3.